Listed here are 20 T cell receptor beta chains from one sample, sequenced in a study of shared clonotypes between healthy human individuals. Only in-frame clones appear in the TCRdb table, and some are missing; sequencing was by immunoSEQ multiplex PCR. The sample shows more than 500,000 clones, approximately 95% of them seen only once. Positively selected for CCR7, the CD45RO-negative cells used as naive CD8 cells excluded terminally differentiated effector memory CD45RA+ cells. The sequenced sample was naive CD8+ T cells sorted from blood. Source of these receptors: a woman aged 25-40 years in good health.

The J gene is TRBJ2-1, the V gene TRBV6-1; 7 bases are a match to TRBD1. V gave up 3 bases and J gave up 4 bases; unmatched junction bases: 18. Germline V CDR1 and CDR2: MNHNS, SASEGT. The CDR3 sequence is 19 residues long. This CDR3 is CASSDIVFDRVFAYNEQFF. The CDR3 DNA follows: TGTGCCAGCAGTGATATTGTCTTTGACAGGGTATTTGCTTACAATGAGCAGTTCTTC.

In regard to this clone: Within the sample, other DNA sequences also encode this same CDR3. The rearrangement joins TRBV11-3 to TRBJ2-2; D remains unclear. This CDR3 is built from 11 residues. CDR1 is SGHNT, CDR2 YENEEA, per germline. Trimming took off 1 base at V and 6 bases at J, with 0 bases between the two ends. The CDR3 here is CASSLAGELFF. The CDR3 bases are TGTGCCAGCAGCTTAGCCGGGGAGCTGTTTTTT.

The V gene is TRBV28, the J gene TRBJ2-7, with 9 nucleotides matching TRBD2. V was pared by 5 bases and J by 1 base, with 3 bases of the junction left unmatched. CDR1 MDHEN and CDR2 SYDVKM come from the germline V gene. The CDR3 totals 14 residues. The DNA of the CDR3 is TGTGCCAGCAGTCCGACTAGCGGATCCTACGAGCAGTACTTC. It translates to CASSPTSGSYEQYF.

This clone was observed once. V gene TRBV2 combines with J gene TRBJ2-5; D is possibly TRBD2 (6 bases). V shed 8 bases and J shed 0 bases, with 13 bases lying between them. The germline V gene encodes CDR1 SNHLY and CDR2 FYNNEI. This CDR3 has 14 residues. CDR3: CASFGGKYQETQYF. In DNA, the CDR3 is TGTGCCAGCTTTGGCGGGAAGTACCAAGAGACCCAGTACTTC.

The CDR3 sequence is CASSQGTGGDPEQYF. For the CDR3, the DNA is TGCGCCAGCAGCCAAGGGACAGGGGGGGATCCCGAGCAGTACTTC. This rearrangement joins TRBV4-1 to TRBJ2-7; 10 bases map to TRBD1. CDR1 is MGHRA and CDR2 is YSYEKL in the germline V gene. V trimming: 1 base; J trimming: 6 bases; junction bases outside the gene matches: 6. The length of the CDR3 is 15 residues.

The chain has TRBV11-2 and TRBJ1-2, with D possibly being TRBD1 (6 bases). Germline V lookup: CDR1 SGHAT, CDR2 FQNNGV. The CDR3 runs to 14 residues. Trimming pared 3 bases from V and 1 base from J, leaving 9 bases between. The CDR3 loop reads CASSLEQGNYGYTF. The CDR3 DNA follows: TGTGCCAGCAGCTTGGAACAGGGTAACTATGGCTACACCTTC. The full variable domain, rest sourced from reference TRBV11-2 and TRBJ1-2, is EAGVAQSPRYKIIEKRQSVAFWCNPISGHATLYWYQQILGQGPKLLIQFQNNGVVDDSQLPKDRFSAERLKGVDSTLKIQPAKLEDSAVYLCASSLEQGNYGYTFGSGTRLTVV.

This clone was seen a handful of times. The gene calls are TRBV6-1 and TRBJ2-7; tentative D call: TRBD2 (5 bases). The CDR3 is 11 residues long. Germline-derived CDR1 and CDR2 are MNHNS and SASEGT. Between the trimmed V and J ends, which lost 10 bases and 6 bases, there was a span of 13 bases. The CDR3 reads CAITGGSEQYF. The CDR3 DNA sequence: TGTGCCATCACCGGAGGAAGCGAGCAGTACTTC.

The rearrangement uses TRBV7-8 and TRBJ1-5; D not certain. Germline V gene lookup returns CDR1 SGHVS and CDR2 FQNEAQ. The CDR3 spans 13 residues. Trimming cost V 3 bases and J 3 bases, with 6 bases left between them. This CDR3 is CASSFGYNQPQHF. The CDR3, as DNA: TGTGCCAGCAGCTTTGGGTACAATCAGCCCCAGCATTTT.

The chain is built from TRBV7-2 and TRBJ2-7; TRBD1 aligns across 7 bases. V was pared by 4 bases and J by 2 bases, with 11 bases of the junction left unmatched. Germline V gene sequence: CDR1 SGHTA, CDR2 FQGNSA. There are 16 residues in the CDR3. DNA for the CDR3: TGTGCCAGCAGCTCCCATGGGACAGAGAGACCCTACGAGCAGTACTTC. Translating gives CASSSHGTERPYEQYF.

This chain connects TRBV5-1 to TRBJ2-2, with D maybe TRBD1 (5 bases). The CDR3 extends over 15 amino acids. Between the trimmed V and J ends, which lost 2 bases and 1 base, there was a span of 9 bases. Germline CDR1 and CDR2: SGHRS and YFSETQ. The CDR3 region is CASSLIGQNTGELFF. CDR3 sequence (DNA): TGCGCCAGCAGCTTAATCGGACAGAACACCGGGGAGCTGTTTTTT.

V is TRBV28 and J is TRBJ2-7; 10 nucleotides match TRBD2. Germline V CDR1 and CDR2: MDHEN, SYDVKM. The junction had 13 bases not matched to a gene; V was cut back by 5 bases and J by 0 bases. The CDR3 has 18 residues. The CDR3 DNA follows: TGTGCCAGCAGTCCACTAGCGGGACTAATCTCTATCTCCTACGAGCAGTACTTC. This sequence encodes CASSPLAGLISISYEQYF.

The J gene is TRBJ1-1, the V gene TRBV13; D perhaps matches TRBD1 (6 bases). V lost 5 bases and J 3 bases, leaving 10 bases between the germline ends. CDR3 size: 13 residues. Germline V lookup: CDR1 PRHDT, CDR2 FYEKMQ (reference sequence). The CDR3 region is CASSPGAYTEAFF. CDR3 DNA: TGTGCCAGCAGCCCGGGGGCATACACTGAAGCTTTCTTT.

This rearrangement joins TRBV28 to TRBJ1-2; D unclear. Trimming stripped 4 bases from V and 4 bases from J, with 19 bases between. CDR3 size: 16 residues. Germline-derived CDR1 and CDR2 are MDHEN and SYDVKM. CDR3 region: CASSSPSTDGPYGYTF. As DNA, the CDR3 is TGTGCCAGCAGTTCACCCTCGACGGACGGACCCTATGGCTACACCTTC.

V usage is TRBV7-9 and J usage is TRBJ1-1; D gene unclear. Looked up from germline, CDR1 is SEHNR and CDR2 is FQNEAQ (reference sequence). The CDR3 length is 12 residues. Trimming left V 3 bases short and J 7 bases short, with 9 bases between. The CDR3 DNA reads TGTGCCAGCAGCTTCGGACCGGGTGAAGCTTTCTTT. Its protein is CASSFGPGEAFF. Supplemented by reference TRBV7-9 and TRBJ1-1, the full variable domain reads DTGVSQNPRHKITKRGQNVTFRCDPISEHNRLYWYRQTLGQGPEFLTYFQNEAQLEKSRLLSDRFSAERPKGSFSTLEIQRTEQGDSAMYLCASSFGPGEAFFGQGTRLTVV.

The CDR3 loop is CASVLRESTDTQYF. Here the CDR3 DNA reads TGTGCCAGCGTTCTGCGGGAGAGCACAGATACGCAGTATTTT. J is TRBJ2-3 and V is TRBV13; 7 positions agree with TRBD2. Germline V gene sequence: CDR1 PRHDT, CDR2 FYEKMQ (reference sequence). With V trimmed by 8 bases and J by 0 bases, 5 bases remained unmatched. This CDR3 comprises 14 residues.

The chain recombines TRBV2 with TRBJ2-6, with no clear D. This CDR3 region has 13 residues. Per germline, CDR1 SNHLY and CDR2 FYNNEI. V dropped 9 bases and J dropped 1 base, with 7 bases sitting between them. The CDR3: CASAESGANVLTF. CDR3 bases: TGTGCCAGTGCAGAGTCTGGGGCCAACGTCCTGACTTTC.

This clone was recorded a few times. CDR3 sequence: CASSYRDRLEALGTQYF. CDR3 coding DNA: TGTGCCAGCAGCTACCGGGACAGGTTGGAGGCATTGGGGACCCAGTACTTC. The chain uses TRBV9 and TRBJ2-5; 8 bases line up with TRBD1. From germline, CDR1 is SGDLS and CDR2 YYNGEE. V was pared by 4 bases and J by 7 bases, with 18 bases of the junction left unmatched. The CDR3 sequence is 17 residues long.

The chain links TRBV5-4 to TRBJ2-7; no definite D call. The CDR3 runs to 12 residues. V was trimmed by 4 bases and J by 6 bases, leaving 11 bases between them. Germline V gene data show CDR1 as SGHNT and CDR2 as YYREEE (reference sequence). The CDR3 sequence is CASSIGPIEQYF. The DNA of the CDR3 is TGTGCCAGCAGCATCGGGCCTATCGAGCAGTACTTC.

The V gene is TRBV4-1, the J gene TRBJ2-1; 8 positions agree with TRBD1. The junction had 11 bases not matched to a gene; V was cut back by 5 bases and J by 8 bases. The CDR3 contains 15 residues. Germline V gene sequence: CDR1 MGHRA, CDR2 YSYEKL. The CDR3 DNA is TGCGCCAGCAGCGCAACCGGGACAGGCCGAGATGAGCAGTTCTTC. It encodes CASSATGTGRDEQFF.

The V and J genes are TRBV28 and TRBJ2-7; TRBD1 matches at 7 bases. Trimming at V came to 4 bases and at J to 3 bases, leaving 15 bases not matched to a gene. CDR3 length: 17 residues. Germline CDR1 is MDHEN and CDR2 is SYDVKM. The CDR3 nucleotides are TGTGCCAGCAGTTCTTTCCAGGCGATTACAGGGGTCTACGAGCAGTACTTC. Residues: CASSSFQAITGVYEQYF.